The 8 T cell receptor beta chains listed next were all sequenced from one sample in a study of blood T cell repertoires in COVID-19. This table comes from immunoSEQ multiplex PCR, and its TCRdb copy is limited to in-frame clones, with some not included. The table has hundreds of thousands of clones, about 90% seen once. Material for sequencing was peripheral blood. Receptor source: a woman in her thirties with COVID-19, enrolled during active disease.

The V call is TRBV24-1, the J call TRBJ1-5, with 7 bases matching TRBD1. Germline CDR1 is KGHDR and CDR2 is SFDVKD. V gave up 9 bases and J gave up 4 bases; unmatched junction bases: 5. The CDR3 consists of 13 residues. The DNA of the CDR3 is TGTGCCACCCGAGGCAGGGGGAATCAGCCCCAGCATTTT. Translating gives CATRGRGNQPQHF.

This CDR3 reads CASSSSWGESSYNEQFF. The CDR3 DNA is TGTGCCAGCAGCTCCAGCTGGGGAGAAAGCTCCTACAATGAGCAGTTCTTC. This rearrangement joins TRBV7-6 to TRBJ2-1; perhaps TRBD2 as D (5 bases). V dropped 4 bases and J dropped 0 bases, with 16 bases sitting between them. The CDR3 covers 17 residues. Germline lookup yields CDR1 SGHVS and CDR2 FNYEAQ.

The chain couples TRBV19 to TRBJ2-1; 11 bases match TRBD1. With V trimmed by 3 bases and J by 7 bases, 11 bases remained unmatched. Germline V lookup: CDR1 LNHDA, CDR2 SQIVND (reference sequence). The CDR3 runs to 17 residues. The CDR3 coding sequence is TGTGCCAGTAGTATGACCCCCGGGACAGGGGGGATGAATGAGCAGTTCTTC. Protein: CASSMTPGTGGMNEQFF.

CDR3 loop: CACGVANYGYTF. The CDR3 nucleotides are TGTGCATGCGGCGTCGCTAACTATGGCTACACCTTC. The rearrangement joins TRBV10-3 to TRBJ1-2; D ambiguous. CDR1 is ENHRY and CDR2 is SYGVKD in the germline V gene. The CDR3 length is 12 residues.

This clone has a single count. The V gene is TRBV30, the J gene TRBJ2-7, with D maybe TRBD2 (5 bases). The CDR3 runs 13 residues. V gave up 0 bases and J gave up 4 bases, with 10 bases separating them. Per the germline V gene, CDR1 is GTSNPN and CDR2 is SVGIG (reference sequence). CDR3 DNA: TGTGCCTGGAGTGTAACTGGGAGATACGAGCAGTACTTC. Amino acid sequence: CAWSVTGRYEQYF.

This chain links TRBV6-6 with TRBJ1-1; D remains ambiguous. The CDR3 length is 11 residues. Trimming shortened V by 1 base and J by 8 bases, and 5 bases separated the two germline ends. Germline CDR1 MNHNY, CDR2 SVGAGI (reference sequence). The DNA of the CDR3 is TGTGCCAGCAGTTACTGGGCGGAAGCTTTCTTT. It is translated as CASSYWAEAFF.

There are a few counts of this clone. The chain is built from TRBV24-1 and TRBJ1-1; D gene ambiguous. The germline V gene has CDR1 KGHDR and CDR2 SFDVKD. The CDR3 is made up of 13 amino acids. V was clipped by 9 bases and J by 1 base, with 11 bases between them. The CDR3 coding sequence is TGTGCCACCGCCAAGAGTGGGAACACTGAAGCTTTCTTT. This encodes CATAKSGNTEAFF.

The chain has TRBV29-1 and TRBJ2-1, with D possibly TRBD2 on 6 matching bases. From germline, CDR1 is SQVTM and CDR2 ANQGSEA. The CDR3 runs to 17 residues. V lost 4 bases and J 7 bases, leaving 26 bases between the germline ends. CDR3 DNA: TGCAGCGTTGGGGGGGTCCGGTGGCGGAACCTGGGGAATGAGCAGTTCTTC. Residues: CSVGGVRWRNLGNEQFF.